A single sample is the source of the 21 T cell receptor beta chains below, sequenced in a study of blood T cell repertoires in COVID-19. Data came from immunoSEQ multiplex PCR; TCRdb stores just in-frame clones and leaves some out. The data hold roughly 80,000 clones, with roughly 90% observed a single time. The sequencing input was peripheral blood. The origin of the receptors is a man between 60 and 75 years old with acute or convalescent COVID-19.

J is TRBJ2-5 and V is TRBV6-1; D call uncertain. This CDR3 comprises 14 residues. The V end lost 3 bases, the J end lost 6 bases, and 14 bases lay between the germline ends. In germline, CDR1 is MNHNS, CDR2 SASEGT. CDR3 DNA: TGTGCCAGCAGTGATCAAAGGCGGATACAGACCCAGTACTTC. Translating it yields CASSDQRRIQTQYF.

There are a few counts of this clone. The chain recombines TRBV25-1 with TRBJ2-3, with TRBD1 identical over 10 bases. The CDR3 spans 16 residues. CDR1 MGHDK and CDR2 SYGVNS come from the germline V gene. Germline trimming cut 7 bases from V and 6 bases from J; bases unmatched to any gene: 13. The CDR3 DNA follows: TGTGCCAGCACCCCGACCGGGGGACAGGGGTGGGATACGCAGTATTTT. Translated: CASTPTGGQGWDTQYF. Full variable domain (missing parts from reference TRBV25-1 and TRBJ2-3): EADIYQTPRYLVIGTGKKITLECSQTMGHDKMYWYQQDPGMELHLIHYSYGVNSTEKGDLSSESTVSRIRTEHFPLTLESARPSHTSQYLCASTPTGGQGWDTQYFGPGTRLTVL.

The rearrangement joins TRBV7-9 to TRBJ1-5; D perhaps matches TRBD1 (6 bases). The CDR3 runs 14 residues. The germline CDR1 and CDR2 sequences are SEHNR and FQNEAQ (reference sequence). V lost 3 bases and J lost 2, with 8 bases in between. CDR3 sequence (DNA): TGTGCCAGCAGCTTCGCAGGGGGCAATCAGCCCCAGCATTTT. This gives the protein CASSFAGGNQPQHF.

Only one count was recorded for this clone. J is TRBJ2-3 and V is TRBV7-9; D may be TRBD2 (5 bases). Germline V gives CDR1 SEHNR, CDR2 FQNEAQ (reference sequence). V was clipped by 4 bases and J by 0 bases, with 8 bases between them. The CDR3 extends over 14 amino acids. Here the CDR3 reads CASSSGLSTDTQYF. For the CDR3, the DNA is TGTGCCAGCAGCTCCGGACTTAGCACAGATACGCAGTATTTT.

The genes are TRBV30 and TRBJ1-4; D is unresolved. The CDR3 extends over 12 amino acids. V dropped 0 bases and J dropped 6 bases, with 5 bases sitting between them. In germline, CDR1 is GTSNPN, CDR2 SVGIG (reference sequence). The CDR3 loop reads CAWSVLDEKLFF. The DNA for the CDR3 is TGTGCCTGGAGTGTACTGGATGAAAAACTGTTTTTT.

The rearrangement links TRBV7-3 to TRBJ2-7; possibly TRBD1 for D (5 bases). CDR3 length: 13 amino acids. Looked up from germline, CDR1 is SGHTA and CDR2 is FQGTGA. V was shortened by 5 bases and J by 5 bases, with 13 bases between the two germline ends. The CDR3 DNA sequence: TGTGCCAGCAGCATTAGGCAGGGCCACGAGCAGTACTTC. Translated, it gives CASSIRQGHEQYF.

Regarding this clone: The junction shows a germline mismatch at one end, possibly a read error. This rearrangement joins TRBV7-7 to TRBJ1-1; D might be TRBD1 (5 bases). From germline, CDR1 is SSHAT and CDR2 FNYEAQ (reference sequence). The CDR3 loop spans 13 amino acids. As DNA, the CDR3 is TGTGCTAGCAGTTCGACAGTAAACACTGAAGCTTTCTTT. Translation gives CASSSTVNTEAFF.

Here the CDR3 DNA reads TGTGCCAGCACAGGGACTTCCTACAATGAGCAGTTCTTC. The encoded protein is CASTGTSYNEQFF. This rearrangement joins TRBV2 to TRBJ2-1; tentative D call: TRBD2 (6 bases). The CDR3 totals 13 residues. V was shortened by 7 bases and J by 1 base, with 8 bases between the two germline ends. Germline V gives CDR1 SNHLY, CDR2 FYNNEI.

On this clone: The same CDR3 also results from other DNA sequences found in this sample. The J gene is TRBJ2-1, the V gene TRBV2; a possible D gene is TRBD2 (5 bases). CDR3 length equals 13 residues. The germline CDR1 and CDR2 sequences are SNHLY and FYNNEI. Trimming stripped 5 bases from V and 6 bases from J, with 11 bases between. The CDR3 coding sequence is TGTGCCAGCAGTCTTGGACTCCTCAATGAGCAGTTCTTC. This translates into CASSLGLLNEQFF.

This chain's CDR3 is CASSFTGGYGYTF. The CDR3 DNA sequence: TGTGCCAGCAGTTTTACAGGGGGCTATGGCTACACCTTC. The chain combines TRBV6-2 or TRBV6-3 with TRBJ1-2; 8 bases are shared with TRBD1. V lost 4 bases to trimming and J lost 4 bases; unmatched junction nucleotides: 2. The length of the CDR3 is 13 residues. Germline values: CDR1 MNHEY, CDR2 SVGEGT.

The genes are TRBV4-3 and TRBJ2-2, with 7 bases fitting TRBD1. This CDR3 has 16 amino acids. Looked up from germline, CDR1 is LGHNA and CDR2 is YSLEER. The J segment lost 1 base and the V segment lost 4 bases, leaving 6 bases of the junction unmatched. Written as DNA, the CDR3 is TGCGCCAGCAGCCTGGGACAGAGAAAGAACACCGGGGAGCTGTTTTTT. Translating it yields CASSLGQRKNTGELFF.

The sample holds one count of this clone. The chain has TRBV6-5 and TRBJ1-4; D call uncertain. The CDR3 is 13 amino acids. CDR1 is MNHEY, CDR2 SVGAGI, per germline. V shed 10 bases and J shed 6 bases, with 15 bases lying between them. The CDR3 loop is CATGPPGDEKLFF. CDR3 coding DNA: TGTGCCACCGGGCCCCCCGGGGATGAAAAACTGTTTTTT.

The J gene is TRBJ2-3, the V gene TRBV11-2; TRBD2 aligns across 7 bases. Germline V gene sequence: CDR1 SGHAT, CDR2 FQNNGV. The CDR3 has 12 residues. The ends lost 6 bases at V and 4 bases at J; junction bases unmatched: 1. CDR3 nucleotide sequence: TGTGCCAGCAGGACTAGCTCAGATACGCAGTATTTT. Translating gives CASRTSSDTQYF.

J is TRBJ1-2 and V is TRBV15; 8 bases agree with TRBD1. CDR3 length: 17 amino acids. Germline lookup yields CDR1 LNHNV and CDR2 YYDKDF (reference sequence). The V and J ends lost 0 bases and 7 bases, in that order; junction bases with no gene match: 13. CDR3 residues: CATSRDSTPGQGRGYTF. The DNA for the CDR3 is TGTGCCACCAGCAGAGATAGTACGCCCGGACAGGGTCGTGGCTACACCTTC.

The genes are TRBV19 and TRBJ1-1; D not resolved. CDR3 length: 13 residues. Trimming removed 10 bases from V and 7 bases from J, with 19 bases in between. CDR1 LNHDA and CDR2 SQIVND come from the germline V gene (reference sequence). The CDR3 spells CATHAAHTDEAFF. The DNA for the CDR3 is TGTGCCACCCACGCCGCCCACACCGATGAAGCTTTCTTT.

V is TRBV7-2 and J is TRBJ2-3; the match to TRBD2 covers 11 bases. The CDR3 has 17 residues. Looked up from germline, CDR1 is SGHTA and CDR2 is FQGNSA. V shed 1 base and J 3 bases; nucleotides not matched to a gene: 6. The CDR3 protein is CASSLGLAGGETDTQYF. The DNA for the CDR3 is TGTGCCAGCAGCTTAGGGCTAGCGGGAGGAGAGACAGATACGCAGTATTTT.

The V call is TRBV10-1, the J call TRBJ2-5; 9 nucleotides line up with TRBD2. Germline V lookup: CDR1 WNHNN, CDR2 SYGVQD (reference sequence). There are 15 residues in the CDR3. V lost 7 bases to trimming and J lost 5 bases; unmatched junction nucleotides: 11. Here the CDR3 reads CASKKGREGQETQYF. The CDR3 DNA is TGCGCCAGCAAGAAGGGGCGGGAGGGCCAGGAGACCCAGTACTTC.

V usage is TRBV11-2 and J usage is TRBJ1-2; perhaps TRBD1 as D (5 bases). The CDR3 contains 14 residues. V gave up 0 bases and J gave up 5 bases, with 10 bases separating them. Germline V lookup: CDR1 SGHAT, CDR2 FQNNGV. The CDR3 region is CASSLDRQGYGYTF. CDR3 in DNA: TGTGCCAGCAGCTTAGATCGCCAGGGATATGGCTACACCTTC.

This chain uses TRBV5-5 with TRBJ2-2; D is perhaps TRBD2 (6 bases). CDR3 length: 15 residues. Germline lookup yields CDR1 SGHKS and CDR2 YYEKEE (reference sequence). The V end was cut by 0 bases, the J end by 2 bases, with 8 bases between. Here the CDR3 DNA reads TGTGCCAGCAGCTTGGCGGGACTTAACACCGGGGAGCTGTTTTTT. It specifies CASSLAGLNTGELFF.

This chain joins TRBV20-1 and TRBJ2-1, with D perhaps TRBD1 (6 bases). Germline assignment: CDR1 DFQATT and CDR2 SNEGSKA (reference sequence). V lost 3 bases to trimming and J lost 0 bases, with 12 bases between them. This CDR3 spans 15 amino acids. The CDR3 spells CSASTGISSYNEQFF. CDR3 coding DNA: TGCAGTGCTAGTACAGGGATTAGCTCCTACAATGAGCAGTTCTTC.

The chain couples TRBV28 to TRBJ2-2; D gene uncertain. Germline CDR1 and CDR2: MDHEN and SYDVKM. The CDR3 contains 12 residues. Trimming cost V 6 bases and J 6 bases, with 8 bases left between them. CDR3 amino acids: CASSLRPGELFF. The CDR3 DNA is TGTGCCAGCAGCTTGAGGCCCGGGGAGCTGTTTTTT.